A single sample gave rise to the 2 T cell receptor beta chains below, sequenced in a study of cytomegalovirus exposure and HLA in healthy donors. PCR employed 60 Vbeta and 13 Jbeta primers. Clones were read by immunoSEQ multiplex PCR, and TCRdb kept only the in-frame ones, dropping some. The table lists about 67,000 clones, roughly 77% of them singletons. The sequencing input was PBMCs. The receptors stem from a woman aged 25 to 45 in good health and CMV-seronegative.

This chain joins TRBV5-1 and TRBJ2-3; D possibly corresponds to TRBD2 (6 bases). The germline gives CDR1 SGHRS, CDR2 YFSETQ. V was trimmed by 2 bases and J by 1 base, leaving 14 bases between them. The CDR3 is 16 amino acids. Here the CDR3 reads CASSFGDSIRTDTQYF. CDR3 coding DNA: TGCGCCAGCAGCTTCGGGGACTCAATTCGCACAGATACGCAGTATTTT.

Details on this clone: Germline and junction disagree at one end, which may indicate a read error. V and J are TRBV4-1 and TRBJ2-5; D is unresolved. Germline V gene sequence: CDR1 MGHRA, CDR2 YSYEKL. This CDR3 has 11 residues. The CDR3 region is CLRPFRETQYF. In nucleotides, the CDR3 is TGTCTCAGGCCTTTTCGGGAGACCCAGTACTTC.